Below, 5 T cell receptor beta chains from the same sample are listed, as sequenced in a study of CD8+ T cells in alopecia areata. Extracted from the samples, RNA was reverse transcribed into cDNA to serve as the sequencing template. Profiled with immunoSEQ multiplex PCR; TCRdb holds only in-frame clones, not every one. The table lists about 140,000 clones, more than 85% of them singletons. Sample treatment: oral pan-JAK inhibitor, 5-10 mg twice daily. The sequencing used CD8+ T cells sorted from blood, collected at week 4, from a patient treated with tofacitinib. The receptor source for this set is a human donor with alopecia areata.

This clone appeared a single time. The chain uses TRBV7-6 and TRBJ2-3; no reliable D call. This CDR3 spans 14 amino acids. Trimming shortened V by 3 bases and J by 4 bases, and 11 bases separated the two germline ends. Looked up from germline, CDR1 is SGHVS and CDR2 is FNYEAQ. CDR3 coding DNA: TGTGCCAGCAGCTTCCCAGGTCTAGCAGATACGCAGTATTTT. Translation gives CASSFPGLADTQYF.

The V and J genes are TRBV5-1 and TRBJ2-7; 7 positions agree with TRBD1. Trimming removed 2 bases from V and 1 base from J; junction bases left unmatched: 9. This CDR3 comprises 16 residues. CDR1 and CDR2 (germline): SGHRS, YFSETQ. This CDR3 reads CASSFRGGFGSYEQYF. Here the CDR3 DNA reads TGCGCCAGCAGCTTCCGAGGGGGCTTCGGGTCCTACGAGCAGTACTTC. Combining the CDR3 with reference TRBV5-1 and TRBJ2-7 gives the whole variable domain KAGVTQTPRYLIKTRGQQVTLSCSPISGHRSVSWYQQTPGQGLQFLFEYFSETQRNKGNFPGRFSGRQFSNSRSEMNVSTLELGDSALYLCASSFRGGFGSYEQYFGPGTRLTVT.

This chain joins TRBV5-1 and TRBJ2-1, with 11 bases identical to TRBD2. The CDR3 has 19 amino acids. V lost 0 bases, J lost 4 bases, and 12 bases stayed unmatched. Germline V gene sequence: CDR1 SGHRS, CDR2 YFSETQ. CDR3 nucleotides: TGCGCCAGCAGCTTGGAAGGGTTGAGTAGCGGGAGGGCTTACAATGAGCAGTTCTTC. Translation gives CASSLEGLSSGRAYNEQFF. The whole variable domain, filled in from reference TRBV5-1 and TRBJ2-1, reads KAGVTQTPRYLIKTRGQQVTLSCSPISGHRSVSWYQQTPGQGLQFLFEYFSETQRNKGNFPGRFSGRQFSNSRSEMNVSTLELGDSALYLCASSLEGLSSGRAYNEQFFGPGTRLTVL.

The rearrangement links TRBV6-5 to TRBJ2-6, with D possibly being TRBD1 (5 bases). The V gene's germline CDR1 is MNHEY and CDR2 SVGAGI. The CDR3 is 15 amino acids. The V end lost 6 bases, the J end lost 0 bases, and 9 bases lay between the germline ends. CDR3 sequence: CASRLTASGANVLTF. CDR3 coding DNA: TGTGCCAGCAGGTTGACAGCCTCTGGGGCCAACGTCCTGACTTTC.

This clone was seen many times. This CDR3 is also generated by other DNA sequences in the sample. The chain is built from TRBV6-5 and TRBJ2-3, with 10 bases matching TRBD2. The CDR3 spans 15 residues. The trim removed 6 bases at V and 1 base at J, leaving 4 bases unmatched. Germline-derived CDR1 and CDR2 are MNHEY and SVGAGI. CDR3 protein: CASRSGLAGTDTQYF. Here the CDR3 DNA reads TGTGCCAGCAGATCCGGACTAGCGGGCACAGATACGCAGTATTTT.